This T cell receptor (beta chain) emerged from a study of CD8 T cells in ankylosing spondylitis. TCRdb ran MiXCR on the 5' RACE reads and lists one entry per CDR3 protein. The sample lists some 200,000 distinct CDR3 sequences, around 7.9% seen once, with approximately 14% in the top ten. This clonotype was observed a handful of times. Its matching antigen is unknown. Germline CDR1 and CDR2: DFQATT and SNEGSKA (reference sequence). V was pared by 5 bases and J by 2 bases, with 14 bases between. CDR3 length: 14 residues. Study outcomes and limitations: Apparently characteristic of ankylosing spondylitis blood was a TCR beta motif (roughly 8 highly homologous variants). Matched ankylosing spondylitis synovial fluid reportedly contained a significantly enriched population of disease-linked clones.

The rearrangement uses TRBV20-1 and TRBJ2-3; TRBD2 is a possible D gene (6 bases). The receptor comes from a male donor with ankylosing spondylitis. Material: blood, either unsorted or a sorted T cell fraction (not recorded which). This chain's CDR3 is CSARSGPLTDTQYF. CDR3 bases: TGCAGTGCTCGAAGCGGGCCACTCACAGATACGCAGTATTTT.